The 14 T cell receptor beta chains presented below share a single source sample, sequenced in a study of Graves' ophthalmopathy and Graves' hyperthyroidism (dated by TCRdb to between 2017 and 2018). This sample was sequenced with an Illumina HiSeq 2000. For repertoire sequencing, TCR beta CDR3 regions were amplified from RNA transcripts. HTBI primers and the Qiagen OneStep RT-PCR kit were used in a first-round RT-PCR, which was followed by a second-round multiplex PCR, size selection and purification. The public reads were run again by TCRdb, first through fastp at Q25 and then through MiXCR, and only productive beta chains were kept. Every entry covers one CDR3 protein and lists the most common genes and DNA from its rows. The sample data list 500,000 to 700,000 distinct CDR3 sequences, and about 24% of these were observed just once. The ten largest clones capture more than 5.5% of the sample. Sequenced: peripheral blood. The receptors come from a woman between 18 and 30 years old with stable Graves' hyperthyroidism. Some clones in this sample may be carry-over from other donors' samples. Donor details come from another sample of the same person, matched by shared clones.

The CDR3 here is CASSPLEDSGEQYF. The CDR3 nucleotides are TGTGCCAGCAGCCCTCTCGAGGATTCGGGCGAGCAGTACTTC. The chain combines TRBV28 with TRBJ2-7; D is unresolved. CDR3 length: 14 residues. Trimming removed 6 bases from V and 6 bases from J, with 18 bases in between. Germline lookup yields CDR1 MDHEN and CDR2 SYDVKM.

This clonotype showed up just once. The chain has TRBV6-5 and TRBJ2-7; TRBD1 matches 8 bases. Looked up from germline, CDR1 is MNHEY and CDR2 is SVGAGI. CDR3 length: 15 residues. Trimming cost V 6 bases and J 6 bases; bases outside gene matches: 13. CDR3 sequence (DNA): TGTGCCAGCAGGTACCTGACAGGGGCACGGAGCGAGCAGTACTTC. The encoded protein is CASRYLTGARSEQYF.

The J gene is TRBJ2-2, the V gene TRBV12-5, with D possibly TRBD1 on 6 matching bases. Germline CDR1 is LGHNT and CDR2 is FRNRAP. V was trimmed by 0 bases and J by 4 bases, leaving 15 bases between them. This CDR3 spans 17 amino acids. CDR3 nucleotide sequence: TGTGCTAGTGGTTTGGTCTTAGGGCAGGGGATCACCGGGGAGCTGTTTTTT. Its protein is CASGLVLGQGITGELFF. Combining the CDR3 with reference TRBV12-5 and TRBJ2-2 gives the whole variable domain DARVTQTPRHKVTEMGQEVTMRCQPILGHNTVFWYRQTMMQGLELLAYFRNRAPLDDSGMPKDRFSAEMPDATLATLKIQPSEPRDSAVYFCASGLVLGQGITGELFFGEGSRLTVL.

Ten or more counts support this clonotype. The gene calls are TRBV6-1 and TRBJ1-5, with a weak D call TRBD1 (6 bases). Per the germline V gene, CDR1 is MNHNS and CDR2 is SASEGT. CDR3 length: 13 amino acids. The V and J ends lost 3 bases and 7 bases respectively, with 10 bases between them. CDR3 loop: CASSERQGQPQHF. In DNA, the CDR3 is TGTGCCAGCAGTGAGCGTCAGGGGCAGCCCCAGCATTTT.

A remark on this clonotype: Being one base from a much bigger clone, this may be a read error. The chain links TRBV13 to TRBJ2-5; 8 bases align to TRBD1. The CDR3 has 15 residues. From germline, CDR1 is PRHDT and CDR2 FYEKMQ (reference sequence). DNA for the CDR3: TGTGCCATCAGCTGGACAGGGAAAGGGGAAGAGACCCAGTACTTC. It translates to CAISWTGKGEETQYF.

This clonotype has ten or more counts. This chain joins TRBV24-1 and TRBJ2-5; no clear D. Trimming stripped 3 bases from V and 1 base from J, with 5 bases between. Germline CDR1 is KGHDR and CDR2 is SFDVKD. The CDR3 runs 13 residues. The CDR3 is CATSDGSQETQYF. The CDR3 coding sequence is TGTGCCACCAGTGATGGCAGCCAAGAGACCCAGTACTTC.

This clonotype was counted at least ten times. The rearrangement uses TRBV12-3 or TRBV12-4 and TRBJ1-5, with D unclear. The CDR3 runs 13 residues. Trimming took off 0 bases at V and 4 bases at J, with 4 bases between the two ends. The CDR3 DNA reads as TGTGCCAGCAGTTTAGCGCTAAATCAGCCCCAGCATTTT. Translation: CASSLALNQPQHF.

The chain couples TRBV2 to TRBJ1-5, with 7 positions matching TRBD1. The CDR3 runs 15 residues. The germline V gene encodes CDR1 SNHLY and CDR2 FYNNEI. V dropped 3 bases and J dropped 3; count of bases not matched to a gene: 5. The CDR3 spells CASSDWDRTNQPQHF. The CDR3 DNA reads TGTGCCAGCAGTGATTGGGACAGAACCAATCAGCCCCAGCATTTT.

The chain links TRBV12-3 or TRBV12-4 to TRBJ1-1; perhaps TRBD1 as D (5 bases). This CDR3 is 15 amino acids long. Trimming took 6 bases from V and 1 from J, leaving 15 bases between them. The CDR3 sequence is CASSLGRGRNTEAFF. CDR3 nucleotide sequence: TGTGCCAGCAGCCTCGGGCGGGGGAGGAACACTGAAGCTTTCTTT.

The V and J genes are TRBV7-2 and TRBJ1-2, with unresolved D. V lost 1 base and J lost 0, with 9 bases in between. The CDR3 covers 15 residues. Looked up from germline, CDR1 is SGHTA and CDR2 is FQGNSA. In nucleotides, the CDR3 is TGTGCCAGCAGCTTAGTACAGTCTACTAACTATGGCTACACCTTC. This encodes CASSLVQSTNYGYTF. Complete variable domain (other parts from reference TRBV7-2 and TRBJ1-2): GAGVSQSPSNKVTEKGKDVELRCDPISGHTALYWYRQSLGQGLEFLIYFQGNSAPDKSGLPSDRFSAERTGGSVSTLTIQRTQQEDSAVYLCASSLVQSTNYGYTFGSGTRLTVV.

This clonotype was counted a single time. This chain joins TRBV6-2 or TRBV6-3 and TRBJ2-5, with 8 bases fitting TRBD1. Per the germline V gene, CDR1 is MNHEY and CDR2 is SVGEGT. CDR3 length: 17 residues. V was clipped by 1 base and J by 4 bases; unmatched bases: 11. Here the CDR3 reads CASSYYPGTGDRETQYF. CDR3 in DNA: TGTGCCAGCAGTTACTATCCCGGGACAGGTGACCGAGAGACCCAGTACTTC.

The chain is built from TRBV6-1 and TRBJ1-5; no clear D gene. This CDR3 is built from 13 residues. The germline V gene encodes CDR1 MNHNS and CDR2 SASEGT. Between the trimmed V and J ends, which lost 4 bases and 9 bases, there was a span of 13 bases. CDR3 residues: CASSGPTPWPQHF. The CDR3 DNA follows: TGTGCCAGCAGTGGTCCTACACCCTGGCCCCAGCATTTT.

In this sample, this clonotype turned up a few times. The CDR3 nucleotides read TGCGCCAGCAGCTTCTACTTGACAGGGGGCAAGAGGGGAGCTTTCTTT. Translated: CASSFYLTGGKRGAFF. V gene TRBV5-1 combines with J gene TRBJ1-1, with 10 nucleotides matching TRBD1. The germline CDR1 and CDR2 sequences are SGHRS and YFSETQ. This CDR3 is built from 16 residues. The junction had 14 bases not matched to a gene; V was cut back by 2 bases and J by 10 bases.

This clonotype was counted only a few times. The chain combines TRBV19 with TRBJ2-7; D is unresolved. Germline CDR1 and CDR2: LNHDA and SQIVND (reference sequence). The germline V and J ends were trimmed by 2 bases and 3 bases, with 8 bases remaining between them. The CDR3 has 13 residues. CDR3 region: CASSIIDGYEQYF. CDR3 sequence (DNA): TGTGCCAGTAGTATAATTGACGGCTACGAGCAGTACTTC.